A single T cell receptor beta chain is shown here with its context. Trimming left V 5 bases short and J 5 bases short, with 9 bases between. CDR3 length equals 11 residues. The V gene's germline CDR1 is SQVTM and CDR2 ANQGSEA. The data were obtained in a study of yellow fever vaccine responses in identical twins. TCRdb ran MiXCR on the RT-PCR reads and lists one entry per CDR3 protein. The sample yields 15,000 or so distinct CDR3 sequences, around 84% seen once. The clonotype originates from a woman aged 18-29 years who received the yellow fever vaccine. The starting material was T cells from blood (PBMCs), unsorted or a sorted subset (not recorded which), obtained before or after yellow fever vaccination (not recorded which). This chain links TRBV29-1 with TRBJ1-2; no reliable D call. This chain's CDR3 is CSVQTEYGYTF. The CDR3 DNA reads as TGCAGCGTTCAAACAGAATATGGCTACACCTTC.